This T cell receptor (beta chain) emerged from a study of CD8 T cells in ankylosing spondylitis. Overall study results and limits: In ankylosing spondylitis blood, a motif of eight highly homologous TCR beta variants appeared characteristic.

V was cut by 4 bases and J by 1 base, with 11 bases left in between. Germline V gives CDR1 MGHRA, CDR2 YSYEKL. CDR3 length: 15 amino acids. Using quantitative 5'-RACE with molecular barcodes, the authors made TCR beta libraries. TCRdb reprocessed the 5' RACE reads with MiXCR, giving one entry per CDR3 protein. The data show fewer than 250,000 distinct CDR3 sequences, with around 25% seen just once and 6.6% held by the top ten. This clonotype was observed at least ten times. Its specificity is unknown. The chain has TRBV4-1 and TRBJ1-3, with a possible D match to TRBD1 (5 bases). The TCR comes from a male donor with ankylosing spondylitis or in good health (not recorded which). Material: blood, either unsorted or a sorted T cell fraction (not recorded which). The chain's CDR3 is CASSPTEGSGNTIYF. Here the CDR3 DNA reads TGCGCCAGCAGCCCAACTGAGGGGTCTGGAAACACCATATATTTT.